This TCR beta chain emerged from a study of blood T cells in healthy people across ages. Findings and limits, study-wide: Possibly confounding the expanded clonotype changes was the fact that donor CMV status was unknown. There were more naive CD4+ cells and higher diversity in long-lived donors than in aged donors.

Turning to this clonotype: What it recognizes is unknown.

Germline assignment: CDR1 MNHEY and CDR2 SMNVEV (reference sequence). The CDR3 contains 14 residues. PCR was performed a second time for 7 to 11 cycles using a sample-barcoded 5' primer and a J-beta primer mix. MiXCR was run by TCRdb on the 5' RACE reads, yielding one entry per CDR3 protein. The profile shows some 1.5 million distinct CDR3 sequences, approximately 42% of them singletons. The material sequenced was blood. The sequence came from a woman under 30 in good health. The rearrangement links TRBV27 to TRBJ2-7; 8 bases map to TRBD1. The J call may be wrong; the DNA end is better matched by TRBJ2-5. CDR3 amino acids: CASSYQGAEETQYF. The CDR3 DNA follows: TGTGCCAGCAGTTACCAGGGGGCAGAAGAGACCCAGTACTTC.